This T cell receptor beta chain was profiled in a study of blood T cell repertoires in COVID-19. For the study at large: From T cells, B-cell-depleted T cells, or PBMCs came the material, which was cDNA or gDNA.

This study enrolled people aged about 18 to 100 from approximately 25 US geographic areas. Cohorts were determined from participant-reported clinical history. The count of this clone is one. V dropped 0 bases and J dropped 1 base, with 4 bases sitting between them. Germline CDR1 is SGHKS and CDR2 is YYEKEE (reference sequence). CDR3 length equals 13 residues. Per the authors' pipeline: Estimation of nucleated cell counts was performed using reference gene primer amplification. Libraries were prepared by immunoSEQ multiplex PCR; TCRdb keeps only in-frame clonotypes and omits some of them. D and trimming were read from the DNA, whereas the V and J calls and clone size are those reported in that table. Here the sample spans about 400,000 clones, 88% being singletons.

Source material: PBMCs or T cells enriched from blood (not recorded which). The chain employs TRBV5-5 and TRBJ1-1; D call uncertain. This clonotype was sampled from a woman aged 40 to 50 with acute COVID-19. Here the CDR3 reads CASSLAKNTEAFF. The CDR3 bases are TGTGCCAGCAGCTTGGCCAAGAACACTGAAGCTTTCTTT.